Shown below are 15 T cell receptor beta chains from a single sample sequenced in a study of blood T cell repertoires in COVID-19. Assay used: immunoSEQ multiplex PCR; TCRdb lists only in-frame clones, some missing. The sample records over 200,000 clones, about 83% being singletons. What was sequenced was peripheral blood. The receptors come from a man aged 55-75 years who had recovered from COVID-19.

The CDR3 nucleotides read TGCGCCAGCACCTCAACGACTAGCGGGACTCAAGAGACCCAGTACTTC. Protein sequence: CASTSTTSGTQETQYF. The chain joins TRBV5-1 to TRBJ2-5, with 11 bases fitting TRBD2. CDR1 is SGHRS, CDR2 YFSETQ, per germline. J lost 2 bases, V lost 6 bases, and 9 bases had no gene match. There are 16 residues in the CDR3.

The chain is built from TRBV28 and TRBJ2-1; 8 nucleotides agree with TRBD1. CDR1 and CDR2 from the germline V gene are MDHEN and SYDVKM. Trimming removed 6 bases from V and 5 bases from J; junction bases left unmatched: 6. This CDR3 is built from 14 residues. CDR3 residues: CASSSWTGHNEQFF. DNA for the CDR3: TGTGCCAGCAGCAGTTGGACAGGGCACAATGAGCAGTTCTTC.

A word on this clone: Other DNA sequences in the same sample also yield this CDR3. V usage is TRBV7-2 and J usage is TRBJ2-1; TRBD2 agrees at 10 bases. CDR1 and CDR2 from the germline V gene are SGHTA and FQGNSA. V dropped 2 bases and J dropped 4; count of bases not matched to a gene: 5. This CDR3 has 16 amino acids. CDR3 sequence: CASSLLAGDTYNEQFF. Written as DNA, the CDR3 is TGTGCCAGCAGCTTACTAGCGGGAGACACTTACAATGAGCAGTTCTTC.

V is TRBV11-1 and J is TRBJ1-1; the D is unclear. Trimming removed 1 base at V and 3 bases at J, with 6 bases between. The CDR3 extends over 13 amino acids. Germline V lookup: CDR1 SGHAT, CDR2 FQDESV (reference sequence). In nucleotides, the CDR3 is TGTGCCAGCAGCTTAGGTGCGGACACTGAAGCTTTCTTT. Residues: CASSLGADTEAFF.

CDR3 nucleotide sequence: TGCGCCAGCAAGGTTGACAGGGGGGTGTGGAACACTGAAGCTTTCTTT. Translation: CASKVDRGVWNTEAFF. The chain is built from TRBV5-1 and TRBJ1-1; 9 nucleotides match TRBD1. The V and J ends lost 6 bases and 1 base, in that order; junction bases with no gene match: 10. There are 16 residues in the CDR3. Germline assignment: CDR1 SGHRS and CDR2 YFSETQ.

V is TRBV2 and J is TRBJ1-2; a possible D gene is TRBD1 (6 bases). This CDR3 contains 16 residues. Germline V gives CDR1 SNHLY, CDR2 FYNNEI. The V end lost 7 bases, the J end lost 0 bases, and 18 bases lay between the germline ends. Here the CDR3 DNA reads TGTGCCAGCACTCCGAGGAGGACAGCACCTAACTATGGCTACACCTTC. The encoded protein is CASTPRRTAPNYGYTF.

The chain couples TRBV10-3 to TRBJ2-2; 7 bases map to TRBD1. Germline assignment: CDR1 ENHRY and CDR2 SYGVKD. V was pared by 6 bases and J by 0 bases, with 4 bases of the junction left unmatched. This CDR3 has 15 amino acids. The CDR3 reads CAIRDGTANTGELFF. The CDR3 DNA sequence: TGTGCCATCAGGGACGGGACAGCGAACACCGGGGAGCTGTTTTTT.

The rearrangement links TRBV3-1 (or the pseudogene TRBV3-2) to TRBJ2-2, with 7 bases fitting TRBD2. Trimming at V came to 4 bases and at J to 0 bases, leaving 5 bases not matched to a gene. This CDR3 contains 16 residues. CDR1 and CDR2 from the germline V gene are LGHDT and YNNKEL (reference sequence). The CDR3 nucleotides are TGTGCCAGCAGCCGCCTTAGCGGGCCGAACACCGGGGAGCTGTTTTTT. Its protein product is CASSRLSGPNTGELFF.

This clone occurred once. V gene TRBV6-5 combines with J gene TRBJ2-7; 7 bases line up with TRBD2. This CDR3 has 15 residues. The germline V gene encodes CDR1 MNHEY and CDR2 SVGAGI. The ends lost 5 bases at V and 0 bases at J; junction bases unmatched: 7. The CDR3 nucleotides read TGTGCCAGCAGTCCGCGGGGCGGGAGCTCCTACGAGCAGTACTTC. This gives the protein CASSPRGGSSYEQYF.

This chain uses TRBV7-9 with TRBJ2-7; D is perhaps TRBD1 (6 bases). Deletions cut 3 bases from V and 6 bases from J, with 9 bases between. Germline lookup yields CDR1 SEHNR and CDR2 FQNEAQ (reference sequence). The CDR3 is 12 amino acids. CDR3 sequence: CASSLTGFEQYF. The CDR3 nucleotides read TGTGCCAGCAGCTTGACAGGATTCGAGCAGTACTTC.

The CDR3 loop is CASSPPSTEAFF. CDR3 DNA: TGTGCCAGCAGCCCCCCGAGCACTGAAGCTTTCTTT. The chain joins TRBV28 to TRBJ1-1; the D is unclear. The germline V gene has CDR1 MDHEN and CDR2 SYDVKM. Trimming took 6 bases from V and 4 from J, leaving 9 bases between them. CDR3 size: 12 residues. The full variable domain, completed using reference TRBV28 and TRBJ1-1, is DVKVTQSSRYLVKRTGEKVFLECVQDMDHENMFWYRQDPGLGLRLIYFSYDVKMKEKGDIPEGYSVSREKKERFSLILESASTNQTSMYLCASSPPSTEAFFGQGTRLTVV.

CDR3: CASSFTGTGNTIYF. The CDR3 coding sequence is TGCGCCAGCAGCTTTACGGGTACTGGAAACACCATATATTTT. This chain joins TRBV5-1 and TRBJ1-3; no clear D gene. There are 14 residues in the CDR3. V was trimmed by 2 bases and J by 2 bases, leaving 8 bases between them. Germline V gene lookup returns CDR1 SGHRS and CDR2 YFSETQ.

The V gene is TRBV9, the J gene TRBJ2-1, with 7 bases aligning to TRBD2. Germline lookup yields CDR1 SGDLS and CDR2 YYNGEE. The CDR3 contains 16 residues. The ends lost 0 bases at V and 3 bases at J; junction bases unmatched: 6. The CDR3 loop reads CASSVDPSGYYNEQFF. The CDR3 region has the DNA TGTGCCAGCAGCGTAGATCCTAGCGGATACTACAATGAGCAGTTCTTC.

The chain uses TRBV19 and TRBJ2-3; 12 bases line up with TRBD2. The CDR3 runs to 15 residues. The V gene end was trimmed by 4 bases and the J gene end by 2 bases; junction bases not matched to a gene: 1. CDR1 LNHDA and CDR2 SQIVND come from the germline V gene (reference sequence). Here the CDR3 DNA reads TGTGCCAGTAGTAGGACTAGCGGGGCCACAGATACGCAGTATTTT. The encoded protein is CASSRTSGATDTQYF.

This clone was seen once. V is TRBV2 and J is TRBJ1-5, with 9 bases aligning to TRBD1. The junction had 7 bases not matched to a gene; V was cut back by 6 bases and J by 4 bases. The CDR3 sequence is 15 residues long. From germline, CDR1 is SNHLY and CDR2 FYNNEI. The CDR3 is CASSRTGDRNQPQHF. In nucleotides, the CDR3 is TGTGCCAGCAGCAGGACAGGGGACCGTAATCAGCCCCAGCATTTT.